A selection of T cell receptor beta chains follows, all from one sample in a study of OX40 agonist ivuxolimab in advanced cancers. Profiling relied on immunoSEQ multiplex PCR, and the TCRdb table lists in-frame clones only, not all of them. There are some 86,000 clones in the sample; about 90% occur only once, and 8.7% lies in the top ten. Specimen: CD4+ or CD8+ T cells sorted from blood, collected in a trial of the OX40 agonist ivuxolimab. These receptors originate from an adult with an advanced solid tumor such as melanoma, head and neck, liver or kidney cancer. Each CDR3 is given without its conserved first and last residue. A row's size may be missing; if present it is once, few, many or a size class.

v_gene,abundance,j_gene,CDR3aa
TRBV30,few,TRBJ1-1,AWSVLGNTEAF
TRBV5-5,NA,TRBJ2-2,ASSPGPYTGELF
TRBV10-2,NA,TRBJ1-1,ASSVGGENTEAF
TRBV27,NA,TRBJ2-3,ASHGLATPDTQY
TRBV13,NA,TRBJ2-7,ASSLRGGGNEQY
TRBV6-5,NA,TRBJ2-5,ASSPQETQY
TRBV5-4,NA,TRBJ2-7,ASSRTSGRSDEQY
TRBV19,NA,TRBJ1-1,ASSLTGRNTEAF
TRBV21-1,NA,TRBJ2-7,ASSIQRQSGVPYEQY
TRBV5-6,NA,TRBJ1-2,ASSPLWSEVYGYT
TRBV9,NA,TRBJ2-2,ASSHAKTTRGPGELF
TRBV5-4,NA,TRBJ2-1,ASSLEGASGAISYNEQF
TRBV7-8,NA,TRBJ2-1,ASSLALRAGGYNEQF
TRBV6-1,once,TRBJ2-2,ASSEAWNRGGDTGELF
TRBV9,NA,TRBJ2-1,ASSVGTSGRNEQF
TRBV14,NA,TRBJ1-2,ASSRDSKSYGYT
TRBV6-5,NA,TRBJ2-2,ASSYVGPAGGELF
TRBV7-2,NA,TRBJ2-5,ASSLGGTPQETQY
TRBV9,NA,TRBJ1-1,ASSVGAGVVNTEAF
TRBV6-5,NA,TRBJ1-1,ASSYFGTGNTEAF
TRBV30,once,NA,AWCVNNLAGFYEQY
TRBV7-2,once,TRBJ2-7,ASSLGVPGYEQY
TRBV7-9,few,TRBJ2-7,ASSASLAGVEQY
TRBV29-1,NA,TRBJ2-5,SVEVISPLETQY
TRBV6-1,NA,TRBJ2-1,ASLRSSIGANEQF
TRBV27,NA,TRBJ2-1,ASNPTSGRAGKQF
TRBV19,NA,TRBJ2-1,ATTGTSTNEQF
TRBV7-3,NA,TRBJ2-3,ASSFGVGGGPADTQY
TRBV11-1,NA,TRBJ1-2,ASSPSPEDYGYT
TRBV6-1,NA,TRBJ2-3,ASSKLAGETDTQY
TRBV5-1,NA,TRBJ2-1,ASGAAGGLGHNEQF
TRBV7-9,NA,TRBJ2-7,ASSAGQGASDEQY
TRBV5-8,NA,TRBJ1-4,ASSFVQGNEKLF
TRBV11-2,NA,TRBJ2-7,ASSPSGTNEQY
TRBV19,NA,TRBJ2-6,ASSRGTGYLSGANVLT
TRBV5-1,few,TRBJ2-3,ASHYGADTQY
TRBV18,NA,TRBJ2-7,ASSPGGVAYEQY
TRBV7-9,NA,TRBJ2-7,ASSHDLYEQY
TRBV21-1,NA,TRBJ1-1,ASSQRQGDLNTEAF
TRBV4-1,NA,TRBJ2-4,ASSFRGGVEGIQY
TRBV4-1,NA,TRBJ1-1,ASSQPGRLNTEAF
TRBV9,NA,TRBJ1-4,ASSVAGTGGEKLF
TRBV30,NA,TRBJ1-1,AWSPWGNTEAF
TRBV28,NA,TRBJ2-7,ASIGTDSYEQY
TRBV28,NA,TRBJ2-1,ASSFGWTGTYSSSYNEQF
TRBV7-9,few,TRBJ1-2,ASSLGLLEGYT
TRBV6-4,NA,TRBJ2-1,ASSDSAGGYNEQF
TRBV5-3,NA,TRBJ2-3,ARSYSPTSGRTDTQY
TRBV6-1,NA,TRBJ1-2,ASSEPVTGVYGYT
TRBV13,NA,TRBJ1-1,ASRPPLNTEAF
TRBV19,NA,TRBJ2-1,ASSSGLAGGIYNEQF
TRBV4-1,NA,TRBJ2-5,ASSPIDSFETQY
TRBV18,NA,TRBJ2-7,ASSPGQLHEQY
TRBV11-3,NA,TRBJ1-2,ASSGDSYGYT
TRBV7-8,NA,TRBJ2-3,ASSPQRGLAYTDTQY